The rows below give T cell receptor beta chains drawn from one sample of a study of blood T cell repertoires in COVID-19. The method was immunoSEQ multiplex PCR; TCRdb's version includes in-frame clones alone and lacks a portion of them. The table has over 250,000 clones, less than 90% seen once; the top ten hold about 12%. Material for sequencing was peripheral blood. All receptors come from an older woman with COVID-19, enrolled during active disease. Each CDR3 is given with its conserved first and last residue. A D gene is named only where the DNA matches it firmly. Size values are once, few and many counts, or a class for expanded clones, and some rows have none.

TRBJ2-7,NA,NA,TRBV27,CASSLAPRAYEQYF,TGTGCCAGCAGTTTAGCCCCTCGGGCCTACGAGCAGTACTTC
TRBJ2-4,NA,NA,TRBV5-4,CASSPVGAFDIQYF,TGTGCCAGCAGCCCCGTCGGAGCGTTCGACATTCAGTACTTC
TRBJ1-1,NA,NA,TRBV5-4,CASSYTGFEAFF,TGTGCCAGCAGCTATACAGGGTTTGAAGCTTTCTTT
TRBJ2-7,once,NA,TRBV5-1,CASSYREGDEQYF,TGCGCCAGCAGCTACAGGGAAGGGGACGAGCAGTACTTC
TRBJ1-1,NA,NA,TRBV12-3/TRBV12-4,CASSLLLNTEAFF,TGTGCCAGCAGTTTACTCCTAAACACTGAAGCTTTCTTT
TRBJ2-5,NA,TRBD2,TRBV9,CASSVGGGQRETQYF,TGTGCCAGCAGCGTAGGCGGGGGGCAGCGCGAGACCCAGTACTTC
TRBJ1-4,NA,TRBD1,TRBV7-9,CASSRSFTDRDQKLFF,TGTGCCAGCAGCCGATCCTTTACCGACAGGGACCAAAAACTGTTTTTT
TRBJ2-3,NA,NA,TRBV7-2,CASSLTRDLGADTQYF,TGTGCCAGCAGCTTAACCAGGGATTTGGGCGCAGATACGCAGTATTTT
TRBJ1-1,NA,TRBD1,TRBV9,CASSVGTGNTEAFF,TGTGCCAGCAGCGTAGGGACAGGGAACACTGAAGCTTTCTTT
TRBJ2-3,NA,NA,TRBV5-6,CASSFLSPRATDTQYF,TGTGCCAGCAGCTTCCTCTCCCCTAGAGCCACAGATACGCAGTATTTT
TRBJ2-1,NA,NA,TRBV6-5,CASTRLGDYNEQFF,TGTGCCAGCACCCGACTAGGTGATTACAATGAGCAGTTCTTC
TRBJ2-7,once,NA,TRBV20-1,CSASWGGVSYEQYF,TGCAGTGCTAGTTGGGGCGGGGTATCCTACGAGCAGTACTTC
TRBJ1-3,NA,TRBD1,TRBV9,CASSIQTGTGNTIYF,TGTGCCAGCAGCATTCAGACAGGGACTGGAAACACCATATATTTT
TRBJ2-5,NA,TRBD1,TRBV27,CASSLGTGIETQYF,TGTGCCAGCAGTTTGGGGACAGGGATAGAGACCCAGTACTTC
TRBJ1-1,NA,NA,TRBV5-1,CASSLGTLNRGWDTEAFF,TGCGCCAGCAGCTTGGGGACCCTCAACCGGGGGTGGGACACTGAAGCTTTCTTT
TRBJ1-2,NA,NA,TRBV4-2,CASSLEEGYTF,TGTGCCAGCAGCCTTGAAGAGGGCTACACCTTC
TRBJ2-4,NA,NA,TRBV20-1,CSAKGENIQYF,TGCAGTGCGAAGGGGGAAAACATTCAGTACTTC
TRBJ1-1,NA,NA,TRBV5-5,CASSFSTNTEAFF,TGTGCCAGCTCATTTTCTACGAACACTGAAGCTTTCTTT
TRBJ2-7,once,TRBD2,TRBV5-4,CASSLGGGITYEQYF,TGTGCCAGCAGCTTGGGCGGGGGGATTACCTACGAGCAGTACTTC
TRBJ2-1,NA,TRBD2,TRBV6-4,CASSDSSGGANEQFF,TGTGCCAGCAGTGACTCTAGCGGGGGGGCTAATGAGCAGTTCTTC
TRBJ2-3,once,TRBD2,TRBV4-2,CASSQGSSGGLVQYF,TGTGCCAGCAGCCAAGGATCTAGCGGGGGGCTCGTGCAGTATTTT
TRBJ2-3,NA,TRBD1,TRBV7-2,CASSTTGGTTDTQYF,TGTGCCAGCAGCACAACAGGGGGCACAACAGATACGCAGTATTTT
TRBJ2-3,NA,NA,TRBV30,CAWSVPNSDTQYF,TGTGCCTGGAGTGTCCCAAACTCAGATACGCAGTATTTT
TRBJ1-5,NA,NA,TRBV30,CAWSPSGGSRNGQPQHF,TGTGCCTGGAGTCCGTCGGGTGGCTCGAGGAATGGTCAGCCCCAGCATTTT
TRBJ2-7,NA,TRBD1,TRBV6-5,CASIGQGYEQYF,TGTGCCAGCATCGGACAGGGATACGAGCAGTACTTC
TRBJ1-1,NA,NA,TRBV5-1,CASSSGTSNTEAFF,TGCGCCAGCAGCTCAGGGACATCGAACACTGAAGCTTTCTTT
TRBJ1-1,NA,NA,TRBV7-8,CASSEFWATEAFF,TGTGCCAGCAGTGAGTTCTGGGCGACTGAAGCTTTCTTT
TRBJ2-7,NA,NA,TRBV10-3,CAISEWKTPGEQYF,TGTGCCATCAGTGAGTGGAAAACCCCGGGGGAGCAGTACTTC
TRBJ2-5,once,TRBD2,TRBV19,CASTRGGGQETQYF,TGTGCCAGTACCCGAGGCGGGGGCCAAGAGACCCAGTACTTC
TRBJ1-1,NA,NA,TRBV27,CASSSIWENGLNTEAFF,TGTGCCAGCAGTTCGATCTGGGAAAATGGACTCAACACTGAAGCTTTCTTT
TRBJ1-2,once,NA,TRBV3-1/TRBV3-2,CASSHTGGLGYTF,TGTGCCAGCAGCCATACAGGTGGCCTTGGCTACACCTTC
TRBJ2-7,NA,NA,TRBV5-4,CASSLGGLTYEQYF,TGTGCCAGCAGCTTGGGGGGCTTAACCTACGAGCAGTACTTC
TRBJ1-4,NA,TRBD1,TRBV2,CASSGDRGLVEKLFF,TGTGCCAGCAGCGGGGACAGGGGGCTTGTTGAAAAACTGTTTTTT
TRBJ2-5,NA,TRBD2,TRBV24-1,CATSEVSGGVQETQYF,TGTGCCACCAGTGAGGTTAGCGGGGGAGTCCAAGAGACCCAGTACTTC
TRBJ2-1,NA,NA,TRBV19,CASSIGAQGQFF,TGTGCCAGTAGTATAGGGGCACAGGGCCAGTTCTTC
TRBJ1-6,NA,TRBD1,TRBV27,CASMGDSSYNSPLHF,TGTGCCAGCATGGGGGACAGCTCCTATAATTCACCCCTCCACTTT